These 2 T cell receptor beta chains were sequenced from one sample in a study of CD8 T cells in Susac syndrome. It was with random hexamers that roughly 0.5 to 1 ug RNA was reverse transcribed. Using its own MiXCR run on the immunoSEQ multiplex PCR reads, TCRdb lists one record per CDR3 protein. The sample yields around 300,000 distinct CDR3 sequences, 65% to 90% seen once. The sample consisted of CD8+ T cells from PBMCs. The receptors here all came from a human donor with multiple sclerosis.

V gene TRBV4-3 combines with J gene TRBJ2-1; 8 bases line up with TRBD2. The V segment lost 2 bases and the J segment 9 bases; nucleotides outside the gene matches: 12. The V gene's germline CDR1 is LGHNA and CDR2 YSLEER. The CDR3 spans 16 residues. CDR3 nucleotide sequence: TGCGCCAGCAGCCAATCCCGGGATCTGGCGGGGGGTGAGCAGTTCTTC. Its protein is CASSQSRDLAGGEQFF.

The rearrangement uses TRBV6-5 and TRBJ2-3, with 8 bases lining up with TRBD1. This CDR3 contains 20 residues. The ends lost 2 bases at V and 0 bases at J; junction bases unmatched: 16. Germline-derived CDR1 and CDR2 are MNHEY and SVGAGI. CDR3 in amino acids: CASSYPAAGPWTGSTDTQYF. CDR3 bases: TGTGCCAGCAGTTACCCTGCGGCGGGACCTTGGACAGGGAGCACAGATACGCAGTATTTT.